Reported below is one TCR beta chain. Its recognized antigen is unknown. It has no much larger one-base neighbor in the sample; base qualities were not kept. Library preparation employed 5' RACE. Sequencing instrument: Illumina HiSeq 2500. A second PCR of about 7 to 12 cycles was performed with a sample-barcoded 5' primer and a J-beta primer mix. A template-switch 5' adaptor carrying 12 random nucleotides introduced a unique molecular identifier onto each TCR beta cDNA molecule. Each sample yielded at least 3 million CDR3-containing paired-end reads. The Mint cDNA synthesis kit, primed by a TRBC-specific oligonucleotide, was used to synthesize first-strand cDNA from all RNA. Following uracil-DNA glycosylase treatment, all cDNA underwent a first 18-cycle PCR with the universal primers M1SS and BC2_uni_R. In the original analysis: For normalization, 1 million high-quality reads were randomly selected from each sample, with every read carrying a distinct molecular identifier. Instead of being binned into consensus sequences, reads that shared molecular identifiers were thrown out. MiTCR, set to a Q25 quality threshold and the strictest error-elimination algorithm, was used for CDR3 identification, clonotype clustering and error correction. A nonparametric unseen species model with Euler transformation was used to estimate lower-bound total TCR beta diversity. TCRdb passed the public sequencing reads through fastp at Q25 and MiXCR, retaining productive beta sequences. Here each entry gathers all rows of one CDR3 protein and keeps the most common genes and DNA. The V and J calls shown here were made by TCRdb, not taken from the authors' results. The sample has 550,000 to 600,000 distinct CDR3 sequences on record, around 48% of them singletons. The ten largest clones capture under 30% of the sample.

At the junction V is shortened by 0 bases and J by 11 bases; bases outside the gene matches: 14. Per the germline V gene, SGDLS is the CDR1 and YYNGEE is the CDR2. Its CDR3 holds 17 amino acids, cysteine through phenylalanine. The retained sequence is limited to the CDR3, 51 bases, with the frame set at the first base. This record comes from a study of blood T cells in healthy people across ages (dated by TCRdb to the mid-2010s). At the level of the whole study: Template switching captured roughly one uniquely barcoded TCR beta cDNA molecule per two T cells in model experiments. The study measured age-related changes in TCR beta repertoire diversity using deep sequencing normalized with unique cDNA molecular identifiers. The donors were split into four age groups: young (average around 15 years), middle-aged (about 40), aged (more than 60) and long-lived (roughly 86). To avoid experimental bias, donors of different ages were spread randomly across the sequencing lanes. The study analyzed two additional independent replicas of 1 million unique cDNA reads from the same blood draw for two donors, one aged 18 to 29 and one aged 80 or older.

The paper's findings and limits, for the study overall: The percentage of naive T cells measured by flow cytometry correlated strongly with observed TCR beta diversity. Compared with the aged group, the long-lived group had more naive CD4+ T cells, fewer expanded clones and increased TCR diversity, a pattern suggesting age selection. Donor CMV infection status was unknown, potentially confounding age-related changes in expanded clonotypes. Total diversity estimates from one million sequenced T cells were considered lower bounds and underestimates. Observed TCR beta diversity per million T cells fell roughly linearly with age, and a significant reduction was already apparent by age around 40. Because profiling used bulk unsorted PBMCs, naive and antigen-experienced compartments could not be compared conclusively.

The approximately 40 donors, aged 6 to 90 years, were systemically healthy Caucasian individuals from Russia. Each donor gave ten milliliters of peripheral blood, drawn into EDTA-treated Vacutainer tubes. Ficoll-Paque density-gradient centrifugation was used to isolate PBMCs, with at least 7 million obtained per sample. Trizol reagent was used to extract total RNA from the PBMCs, yielding at least 5.5 micrograms per sample. For every donor, an aliquot of PBMCs went through flow cytometry to measure the percentages of naive CD45RAhigh/CD27high T cells. Sequenced material: blood. In this chain, TRBV9 is recombined with TRBJ2-5; TRBD2 matches 12 bases in the middle. The receptor was isolated from a man older than 75 in good health. The CDR3 region has the sequence CASSVGPSGRGGNEQYF. The bases read TGTGCCAGCAGCGTAGGCCCTAGCGGGAGGGGAGGCAATGAGCAGTACTTC.